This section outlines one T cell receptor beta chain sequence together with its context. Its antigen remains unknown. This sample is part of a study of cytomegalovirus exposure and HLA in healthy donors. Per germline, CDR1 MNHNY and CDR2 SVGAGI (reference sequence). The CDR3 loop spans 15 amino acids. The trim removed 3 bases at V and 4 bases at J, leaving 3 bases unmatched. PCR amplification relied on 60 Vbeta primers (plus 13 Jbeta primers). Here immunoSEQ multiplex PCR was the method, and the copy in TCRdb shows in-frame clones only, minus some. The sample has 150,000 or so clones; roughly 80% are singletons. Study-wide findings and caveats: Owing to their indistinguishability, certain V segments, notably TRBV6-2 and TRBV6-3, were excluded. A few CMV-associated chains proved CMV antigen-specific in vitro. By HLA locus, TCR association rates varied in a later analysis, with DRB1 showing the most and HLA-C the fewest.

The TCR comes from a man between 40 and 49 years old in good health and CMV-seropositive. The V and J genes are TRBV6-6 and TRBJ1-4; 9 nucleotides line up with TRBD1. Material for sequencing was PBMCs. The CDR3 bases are TGTGCCAGCAGTTATCGGGACAGGGTTAATGAAAAACTGTTTTTT. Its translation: CASSYRDRVNEKLFF.